This TCR beta chain was retrieved from a study of OX40 agonist ivuxolimab in advanced cancers. Method: immunoSEQ multiplex PCR; TCRdb's copy keeps in-frame clones and lacks some. The sample includes approximately 82,000 clones, roughly 92% of them seen just once. The sequence came from an adult with an advanced solid tumor such as melanoma, head and neck, liver or kidney cancer. The source material was CD4+ or CD8+ T cells sorted from blood, sampled in a trial of the OX40 agonist ivuxolimab.

Here the CDR3 reads CASSLDTSGDTQYF. The DNA for the CDR3 is TGCGCCAGCAGCTTGGACACTTCAGGAGATACGCAGTATTTT. The chain uses TRBV5-1 and TRBJ2-3, with D hard to call. The V and J ends lost 0 bases and 5 bases respectively, with 10 bases between them. The CDR3 extends over 14 amino acids. From germline, CDR1 is SGHRS and CDR2 YFSETQ. Filled out from reference TRBV5-1 and TRBJ2-3, the complete variable domain reads KAGVTQTPRYLIKTRGQQVTLSCSPISGHRSVSWYQQTPGQGLQFLFEYFSETQRNKGNFPGRFSGRQFSNSRSEMNVSTLELGDSALYLCASSLDTSGDTQYFGPGTRLTVL.